A single TCR beta chain is shown here with its context. Its matching antigen is unknown. Germline V gene data show CDR1 as MNHEY and CDR2 as SVGAGI. Trimming stripped 4 bases from V and 1 base from J, with 7 bases between. The CDR3 has 13 residues. TCRdb keeps only in-frame clones here, not all; method: immunoSEQ multiplex PCR. The profile shows over 40,000 clones, around 88% of them singletons. The record originates from a study of OX40 agonist ivuxolimab in advanced cancers. Study results and limitations: No antigen was identified for the clonally expanded peripheral T cells.

The sample here was CD4+ or CD8+ T cells sorted from blood, taken in a trial of the OX40 agonist ivuxolimab. The rearrangement joins TRBV6-5 to TRBJ1-1; no firm D call. The receptor was isolated from an adult with an advanced solid tumor such as melanoma, head and neck, liver or kidney cancer. The CDR3 protein is CASSFLQNTEAFF. The CDR3 DNA reads TGTGCCAGCAGTTTTCTTCAGAACACTGAAGCTTTCTTT.